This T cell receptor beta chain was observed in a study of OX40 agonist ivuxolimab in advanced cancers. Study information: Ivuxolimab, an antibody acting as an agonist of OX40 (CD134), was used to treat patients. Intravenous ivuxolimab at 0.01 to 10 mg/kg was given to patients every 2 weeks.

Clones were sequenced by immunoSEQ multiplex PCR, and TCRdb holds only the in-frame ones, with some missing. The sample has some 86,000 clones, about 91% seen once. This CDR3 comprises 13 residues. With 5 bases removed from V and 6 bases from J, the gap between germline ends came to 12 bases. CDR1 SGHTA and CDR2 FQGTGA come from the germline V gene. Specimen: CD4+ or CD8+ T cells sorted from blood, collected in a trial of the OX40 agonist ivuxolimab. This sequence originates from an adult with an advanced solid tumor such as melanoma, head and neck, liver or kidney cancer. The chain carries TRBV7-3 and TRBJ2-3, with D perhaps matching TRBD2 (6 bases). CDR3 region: CASSPSGEDTQYF. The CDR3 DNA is TGTGCCAGCAGCCCCTCGGGGGAGGATACGCAGTATTTT. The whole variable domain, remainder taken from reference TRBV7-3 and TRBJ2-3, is GAGVSQTPSNKVTEKGKYVELRCDPISGHTALYWYRQSLGQGPEFLIYFQGTGAADDSGLPNDRFFAVRPEGSVSTLKIQRTERGDSAVYLCASSPSGEDTQYFGPGTRLTVL.